These T cell receptor beta chains were read from a single sample in a study of CD8 T cells in Susac syndrome. In TCRdb, the immunoSEQ multiplex PCR reads were re-called with MiXCR into one record per CDR3 protein. This table holds fewer than 350,000 distinct CDR3 sequences, over 75% found once. The sample consisted of CD8+ T cells from PBMCs. These receptors were collected from a human donor with multiple sclerosis. CDR3s include the opening cysteine and the closing phenylalanine or tryptophan. The D gene is left open where the match is weak. Clone size is given for some rows only: seen once, a few or many times, or a class if the clone is expanded.

J,D,size,V,CDR3,DNA
TRBJ2-1,TRBD2,.,TRBV13,CASSLEGLAEQFF,TGTGCCAGCAGCTTAGAGGGACTAGCGGAGCAGTTCTTC
TRBJ2-4,.,.,TRBV6-2/TRBV6-3,CASSYPTSEGSLAKNIQYF,TGTGCCAGCAGTTACCCTACCTCAGAAGGCAGTCTAGCCAAAAACATTCAGTACTTC
TRBJ2-2,.,few,TRBV6-2/TRBV6-3,CASSYSTGTGELFF,TGTGCCAGCAGTTACTCGACTGGCACCGGGGAGCTGTTTTTT
TRBJ1-5,.,.,TRBV6-2/TRBV6-3,CASSPGANQPQHF,TGTGCCAGCAGTCCGGGAGCAAATCAGCCCCAGCATTTT
TRBJ2-3,TRBD1,.,TRBV11-3,CASGQGAGDTQYF,TGTGCCAGCGGACAGGGGGCAGGGGATACGCAGTATTTT
TRBJ2-7,.,.,TRBV6-1,CAALGDQNFYEQYF,TGTGCCGCGTTAGGGGACCAGAACTTCTACGAGCAGTACTTC
TRBJ1-1,TRBD1,.,TRBV6-1,CASFLPGGRAEAFF,TGTGCCAGCTTTCTACCAGGGGGGCGCGCTGAAGCTTTCTTT
TRBJ2-7,.,.,TRBV12-5,CASGPTLYEQYF,TGTGCTAGTGGCCCGACCCTCTACGAGCAGTACTTC
TRBJ2-7,.,.,TRBV27,CASSLGAVRYEQYF,TGTGCCAGCAGTCTGGGGGCAGTTAGGTACGAGCAGTACTTC
TRBJ1-2,.,.,TRBV5-6,CASRMPPGAEHYGYTF,TGTGCCAGCAGGATGCCCCCCGGGGCGGAACACTATGGCTACACCTTC
TRBJ2-7,TRBD1,.,TRBV6-2/TRBV6-3,CASSPQKSGTATSYEQYF,TGTGCCAGCAGCCCCCAGAAATCCGGGACAGCAACCTCCTACGAGCAGTACTTC
TRBJ1-1,.,.,TRBV29-1,CSVAGTVNTEAFF,TGCAGCGTAGCCGGGACGGTGAACACTGAAGCTTTCTTT
TRBJ1-2,.,.,TRBV15,CATSRRGFGYGYTF,TGTGCCACCAGCAGAAGGGGGTTTGGCTATGGCTACACCTTC
TRBJ2-7,TRBD2,.,TRBV29-1,CSVESVSGKGGSEQYF,TGCAGCGTTGAGTCGGTTAGCGGGAAGGGGGGATCCGAGCAGTACTTC
TRBJ2-3,TRBD2,.,TRBV5-5,CASSIGLAADTQYF,TGTGCCAGCAGCATTGGACTAGCGGCCGATACGCAGTATTTT
TRBJ1-2,.,.,TRBV4-1,CASSPATANYGYTF,TGCGCCAGCAGTCCTGCCACAGCTAACTATGGCTACACCTTC
TRBJ2-2,TRBD1,.,TRBV28,CASSFPRQGANTGELFF,TGTGCCAGCAGTTTTCCCCGACAGGGCGCGAACACCGGGGAGCTGTTTTTT
TRBJ1-4,.,.,TRBV7-9,CASSQGQLNEKLFF,TGTGCCAGCAGCCAAGGACAGTTGAATGAAAAACTGTTTTTT
TRBJ2-1,TRBD2,.,TRBV19,CASRSPGLDNEQFF,TGTGCCAGTAGATCCCCGGGACTAGACAATGAGCAGTTCTTC
TRBJ2-6,.,.,TRBV7-9,CASSFSTGPGANVLTF,TGTGCCAGCAGCTTCTCCACTGGCCCTGGGGCCAACGTCCTGACTTTC
TRBJ2-1,.,.,TRBV7-8,CASSFSLAGEQFF,TGTGCCAGCAGCTTTAGCCTCGCGGGTGAGCAGTTCTTC
TRBJ2-2,.,.,TRBV29-1,CSVLAEGELFF,TGCAGCGTCCTCGCCGAGGGGGAGCTGTTTTTT
TRBJ1-1,.,.,TRBV6-6,CASSYPTFEAFF,TGTGCCAGCAGTTACCCCACATTCGAAGCTTTCTTT
TRBJ2-7,.,.,TRBV12-3/TRBV12-4,CASSFGRGSAYEQYF,TGTGCCAGCAGTTTTGGGCGGGGTTCAGCCTACGAGCAGTACTTC
TRBJ2-7,.,.,TRBV5-1,CASSFFTGDTYEQYF,TGCGCCAGCAGCTTCTTTACGGGGGATACCTACGAGCAGTACTTC
TRBJ1-2,TRBD1,.,TRBV7-6,CASSLDDRVAYGYTF,TGTGCCAGCAGCTTGGACGACAGGGTGGCCTATGGCTACACCTTC
TRBJ1-1,.,.,TRBV12-3/TRBV12-4,CASSLAQGVGTEAFF,TGTGCCAGCAGTTTAGCGCAGGGTGTAGGAACTGAAGCTTTCTTT
TRBJ1-6,.,.,TRBV20-1,CSAPDVESPLHF,TGCAGTGCACCGGACGTGGAATCACCCCTCCACTTT
TRBJ1-1,.,once,TRBV11-2,CASSSDGKAFF,TGTGCCAGCAGCTCCGACGGAAAAGCTTTCTTT